These 19 T cell receptor beta chains came from one sample sequenced in a study of blood T cell repertoires in COVID-19. The table came from immunoSEQ multiplex PCR; TCRdb's copy has only in-frame clones and leaves some out. The data contain 100,000 to 150,000 clones, approximately 87% of them singletons. The sample was peripheral blood. Source of these receptors: a man aged 50-60 years with acute or convalescent COVID-19.

CDR3 residues: CSAHKGDEQFF. In nucleotides, the CDR3 is TGCAGTGCTCACAAGGGGGATGAGCAGTTCTTC. J is TRBJ2-1 and V is TRBV20-1; possible D gene TRBD1, 6 bases. The CDR3 is made up of 11 amino acids. V dropped 5 bases and J dropped 8 bases, with 10 bases sitting between them. CDR1 and CDR2 (germline): DFQATT, SNEGSKA (reference sequence).

The rearrangement uses TRBV3-1 (or the pseudogene TRBV3-2) and TRBJ2-2; TRBD2 might be the D (6 bases). V was pared by 6 bases and J by 2 bases, with 13 bases between. The CDR3 has 15 residues. CDR1 is LGHDT and CDR2 is YNNKEL in the germline V gene (reference sequence). CDR3 sequence: CASRRREDNTGELFF. The CDR3 coding sequence is TGTGCCAGCAGAAGGCGGGAAGACAACACCGGGGAGCTGTTTTTT.

The chain couples TRBV5-8 to TRBJ2-4; the D gene is possibly TRBD2 (6 bases). This CDR3 contains 13 residues. The V end lost 4 bases, the J end lost 7 bases, and 12 bases lay between the germline ends. Germline CDR1 and CDR2: SGHTS and YDEGEE. The CDR3: CASSITGTNIQYF. DNA of the CDR3: TGTGCCAGCAGCATTACGGGGACTAACATTCAGTACTTC.

The chain recombines TRBV24-1 with TRBJ1-5, with a tentative D call TRBD1 (6 bases). This CDR3 has 15 amino acids. The V gene's germline CDR1 is KGHDR and CDR2 SFDVKD. With 4 bases removed from V and 7 bases from J, the gap between germline ends came to 16 bases. The CDR3 reads CATSDRDRRGQPQHF. The CDR3 DNA follows: TGTGCCACCAGTGACCGTGACAGGAGAGGGCAGCCCCAGCATTTT.

The chain employs TRBV18 and TRBJ2-1; D is perhaps TRBD2 (6 bases). Trimming pared 0 bases from V and 4 bases from J, leaving 7 bases between. The CDR3 runs 14 residues. Germline values: CDR1 KGHSH, CDR2 LQKENI. CDR3 nucleotides: TGTGCCAGCTCACCACCTAGCGGTTACAATGAGCAGTTCTTC. Translated: CASSPPSGYNEQFF.

The rearrangement uses TRBV19 and TRBJ2-1; 7 bases match TRBD1. The CDR3 has 15 residues. Germline CDR1 reads LNHDA; CDR2 reads SQIVND (reference sequence). Trimming removed 7 bases from V and 7 bases from J; junction bases left unmatched: 13. In DNA, the CDR3 is TGTGCCAGTACCTTAGGACAGGACCGAGGAAATGAGCAGTTCTTC. It encodes CASTLGQDRGNEQFF. Looking up the rest from reference TRBV19 and TRBJ2-1 gives the full variable domain: DGGITQSPKYLFRKEGQNVTLSCEQNLNHDAMYWYRQDPGQGLRLIYYSQIVNDFQKGDIAEGYSVSREKKESFPLTVTSAQKNPTAFYLCASTLGQDRGNEQFFGPGTRLTVL.

This chain uses TRBV6-6 with TRBJ2-7, with D possibly TRBD1 on 5 matching bases. CDR3 length: 12 residues. The V gene's germline CDR1 is MNHNY and CDR2 SVGAGI (reference sequence). V lost 7 bases, J lost 3 bases, and 10 bases lay in between. In DNA, the CDR3 is TGTGCCAGCACAGGGAACGACTACGAGCAGTACTTC. Protein sequence: CASTGNDYEQYF.

This rearrangement joins TRBV11-2 to TRBJ2-3; D unclear. The V gene's germline CDR1 is SGHAT and CDR2 FQNNGV. The CDR3 runs 10 residues. Trimming took off 5 bases at V and 9 bases at J, with 6 bases between the two ends. CDR3 nucleotides: TGTGCCAGCAGCCGAGTGACGCAGTATTTT. Translation: CASSRVTQYF.

The CDR3, as DNA: TGCAGCGTTCAGGGAGGGCGGACCACAGATACGCAGTATTTT. Protein product: CSVQGGRTTDTQYF. The chain uses TRBV29-1 and TRBJ2-3; 7 positions match TRBD2. Germline V gene sequence: CDR1 SQVTM, CDR2 ANQGSEA. The CDR3 has 14 residues. V shed 5 bases and J 2 bases; nucleotides not matched to a gene: 7.

The chain uses TRBV2 and TRBJ2-7; D not certain. CDR1 is SNHLY, CDR2 FYNNEI, per germline. Trimming left V 2 bases short and J 6 bases short, with 2 bases between. CDR3 length: 10 residues. DNA of the CDR3: TGTGCCAGCAGTGAACTCGAGCAGTACTTC. It codes for CASSELEQYF.

The V and J genes are TRBV28 and TRBJ1-6; the D gene is possibly TRBD1 (5 bases). The V and J ends lost 6 bases and 4 bases respectively, with 13 bases between them. Germline V lookup: CDR1 MDHEN, CDR2 SYDVKM. This CDR3 has 15 residues. In DNA, the CDR3 is TGTGCCAGCAGCCCAGGGATGAGGTATAATTCACCCCTCCACTTT. Translated, it gives CASSPGMRYNSPLHF. Combining the CDR3 with reference TRBV28 and TRBJ1-6 gives the whole variable domain DVKVTQSSRYLVKRTGEKVFLECVQDMDHENMFWYRQDPGLGLRLIYFSYDVKMKEKGDIPEGYSVSREKKERFSLILESASTNQTSMYLCASSPGMRYNSPLHFGNGTRLTVT.

This clone appeared a single time. This rearrangement joins TRBV29-1 to TRBJ2-1, with D unclear. CDR1 and CDR2 (germline): SQVTM, ANQGSEA. There are 14 residues in the CDR3. V gave up 7 bases and J gave up 1 base, with 14 bases separating them. This CDR3 reads CSAGRTLSYNEQFF. The CDR3 DNA follows: TGCAGCGCGGGCCGAACGCTATCCTACAATGAGCAGTTCTTC.

The V call is TRBV7-8, the J call TRBJ2-7; D is unresolved. The germline CDR1 and CDR2 sequences are SGHVS and FQNEAQ. The CDR3 runs 12 residues. V dropped 4 bases and J dropped 4 bases, with 8 bases sitting between them. CDR3 sequence (DNA): TGTGCCAGCAGCTCAGGTACTTACGAGCAGTACTTC. This sequence encodes CASSSGTYEQYF.

The gene calls are TRBV6-2 or TRBV6-3 and TRBJ2-7; tentatively, D is TRBD1 (5 bases). V lost 0 bases, J lost 4 bases, and 13 bases lay in between. This CDR3 region has 15 residues. Germline loops: CDR1 MNHEY, CDR2 SVGEGT. The CDR3 DNA follows: TGTGCCAGCAGTTACTCCTGGTTAGGGGAATACGAGCAGTACTTC. Translated: CASSYSWLGEYEQYF.

This chain links TRBV2 with TRBJ2-4; TRBD2 is a possible D gene (6 bases). CDR3 size: 16 residues. Germline V gives CDR1 SNHLY, CDR2 FYNNEI. V was clipped by 8 bases and J by 1 base, with 18 bases between them. CDR3 coding DNA: TGTGCCAGCGGGAGCCCGGGAGATGGGGCCAAAAACATTCAGTACTTC. Translation gives CASGSPGDGAKNIQYF.

The V call is TRBV11-2, the J call TRBJ2-5, with 8 positions matching TRBD1. J was trimmed by 2 bases and V by 5 bases; bases with no gene match: 10. The CDR3 covers 16 residues. CDR1 is SGHAT and CDR2 is FQNNGV in the germline V gene. The DNA of the CDR3 is TGTGCCAGCAGCCTGGGGCCCGGGACAGGTCAAGAGACCCAGTACTTC. It yields the protein CASSLGPGTGQETQYF.

The genes are TRBV21-1 and TRBJ1-2; the D call TRBD1 from the table was never checked on the DNA. TRBV21-1 is noted as a pseudogene. This CDR3 contains 13 residues. The CDR3 is CANAGRGIYGYTF. Written as DNA, the CDR3 is TGTGCCAACGCGGGCAGGGGAATATATGGCTACACCTTC.

This clone is a singleton in its sample. A read error is likely, as this CDR3 ends without the conserved phenylalanine or tryptophan. The DNA is omitted, as the CDR3 cannot be located on it reliably, and the CDR3 follows TCRdb's listing. The chain couples TRBV28 to TRBJ1-1; the table's TRBD1 call for D was not verified on the DNA. The CDR3 spans 14 residues, counting both ends. Germline V gene data show CDR1 as MDHEN and CDR2 as SYDVKM. The CDR3 region is CASSLYPGQGAIGI.

The chain is built from TRBV10-1 and TRBJ1-1; no definite D call. The CDR3 is 12 amino acids. Germline CDR1 reads WNHNN; CDR2 reads SYGVQD (reference sequence). Trimming removed 3 bases at V and 1 base at J, with 3 bases between. CDR3 amino acids: CASSDKNTEAFF. CDR3 nucleotides: TGCGCCAGCAGTGACAAGAACACTGAAGCTTTCTTT.